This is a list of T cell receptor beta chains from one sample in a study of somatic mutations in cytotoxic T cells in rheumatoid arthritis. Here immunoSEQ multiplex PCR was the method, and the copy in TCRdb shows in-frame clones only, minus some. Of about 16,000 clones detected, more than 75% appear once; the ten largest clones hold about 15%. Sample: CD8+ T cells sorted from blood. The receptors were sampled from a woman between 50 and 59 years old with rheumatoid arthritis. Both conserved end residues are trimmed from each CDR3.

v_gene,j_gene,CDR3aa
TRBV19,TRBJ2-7,ASSMANSANEQY
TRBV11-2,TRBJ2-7,ASKADSYEQY
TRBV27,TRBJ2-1,ASSLVAGGYNEQF
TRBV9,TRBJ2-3,ASSVVGSEADTQY
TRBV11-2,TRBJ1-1,ASSLDSSGPPSTAF
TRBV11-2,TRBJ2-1,ASSSRDIDYNEQF
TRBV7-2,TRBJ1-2,ASSLGVGLSGHT
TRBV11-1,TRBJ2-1,ASRNKNKHSYNEQF
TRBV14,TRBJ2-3,ASSQETDTQY
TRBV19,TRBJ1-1,ASSDGLNTEAF
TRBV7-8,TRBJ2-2,ASSLERGGAGELF
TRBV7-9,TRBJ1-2,ASSLGGSANYGYT
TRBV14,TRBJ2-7,ASSRNLQGAYEQY
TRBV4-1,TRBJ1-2,ASSQAGGANYGYT
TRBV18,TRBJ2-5,ASSPGDYPETQY
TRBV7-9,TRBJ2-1,ASSLERGGRNNEQF
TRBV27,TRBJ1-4,ASSFGGGGEKLF
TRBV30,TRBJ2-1,AWSPRPPGYNEQF
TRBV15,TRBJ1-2,ATSEGGGYT
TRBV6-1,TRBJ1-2,ASSDPDTYGYT
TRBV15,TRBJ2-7,ATSRAQSRTPLEYEQY
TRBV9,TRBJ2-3,ASSALSRLGPDTQY
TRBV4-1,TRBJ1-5,ASSPQENQPQH
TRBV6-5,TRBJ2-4,ASSYGGAKNIQY
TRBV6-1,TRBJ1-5,ASNEDSGLQYQPQH
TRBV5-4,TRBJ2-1,ASSLDNYAYNEQF
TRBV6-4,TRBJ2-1,ASSDSSGSYNEQF
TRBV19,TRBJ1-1,ASSLDRQNTEAF
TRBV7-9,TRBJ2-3,ASSSPYDPDTQY
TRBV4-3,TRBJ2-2,ASSQDLGGPPGELF
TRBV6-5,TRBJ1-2,ASSQDSYGYT
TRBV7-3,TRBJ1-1,ASSTGGTEAF
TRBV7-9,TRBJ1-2,ASSLAGVGVYGYT
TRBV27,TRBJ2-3,ASSLSWSSADTQY
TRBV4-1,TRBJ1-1,ASSQEGDTEAF
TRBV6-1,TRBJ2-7,ASSPRFEQY
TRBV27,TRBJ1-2,ASSFGAGAYGYT
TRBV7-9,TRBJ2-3,ASSLGLADTDTQY
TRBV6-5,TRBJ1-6,ASSRRQGDSPLH
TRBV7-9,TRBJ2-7,ASSSLDRPSSYEQY
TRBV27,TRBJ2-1,ASSVSGRYNEQF
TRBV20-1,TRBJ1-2,SARGPDGYT
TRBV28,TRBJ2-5,ASRKDSNQETQY
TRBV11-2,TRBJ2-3,ASSPGLAGADTQY
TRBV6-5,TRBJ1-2,ASSYSADSFYGYT
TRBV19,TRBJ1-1,ASSIIGERGPTEAF
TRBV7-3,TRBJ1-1,ASSFTGTGGLTEAF
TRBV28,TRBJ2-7,ASSLSRSLEQY